This T cell receptor beta chain was sequenced in a study of regulatory T cells in long-lasting Graves disease. Study-level results: Gene preferences differed: TRBV28, TRBJ1-2, TRBJ2-5 in persistent cases.

Trimming took off 2 bases at V and 2 bases at J, with 8 bases between the two ends. This CDR3 is 14 amino acids long. CDR1 is KGHSH, CDR2 LQKENI, per germline. Regarding time point: newly diagnosed GD, antithyroid drugs for less than 3 months. The TCR library used RNA extracted from PBMCs. Building of the TCR beta libraries involved iRepertoire HTBI primers and Arm-PCR of CDR3 regions. Authors' data handling: The samples yielded 62 TRBV and roughly 15 TRBJ segments. A single record per CDR3 protein comes from TCRdb applying MiXCR to the multiplex PCR reads. The V and J calls, along with clone size, are taken from TCRdb and not from the paper's own processing. The sample includes about 240,000 distinct CDR3 sequences, 20% to 25% of them seen just once. To note about this clonotype: Its specificity is unknown.

The receptor's source is a female donor with Graves disease. The chain is built from TRBV18 and TRBJ2-3; no definite D call. The starting material was peripheral blood mononuclear cells (PBMCs), obtained at new diagnosis, from a patient treated with antithyroid drugs. The CDR3: CASSPGVVTDTQYF. The CDR3 DNA is TGTGCCAGCTCACCAGGGGTGGTCACAGATACGCAGTATTTT.